One and the same sample provided the 16 T cell receptor beta chains below, sequenced in a study of blood T cell repertoires in COVID-19. Profiled with immunoSEQ multiplex PCR; TCRdb holds only in-frame clones, not every one. The sample contains 110,000 or so clones, over 75% of which appear only once. Sequenced input: peripheral blood. These receptors all come from a woman in her seventies with acute or convalescent COVID-19.

The rearrangement uses TRBV24-1 and TRBJ1-6, with D possibly TRBD1 on 5 matching bases. The CDR3 extends over 17 amino acids. Trimming pared 6 bases from V and 8 bases from J, leaving 22 bases between. CDR1 is KGHDR and CDR2 is SFDVKD in the germline V gene. The CDR3 region has the DNA TGTGCCACCAGTTTCAGACTGGCAGGGTCGTTGGATTCACCCCTCCACTTT. Protein product: CATSFRLAGSLDSPLHF.

This clone was seen a few times. The rearrangement uses TRBV11-2 and TRBJ2-1; TRBD2 matches at 9 bases. V lost 5 bases, J lost 7 bases, and 12 bases stayed unmatched. CDR1 and CDR2 from the germline V gene are SGHAT and FQNNGV. The CDR3 is 16 amino acids. CDR3: CASSPLVASGKNEQFF. The DNA for the CDR3 is TGTGCCAGCAGCCCACTAGTGGCTAGCGGGAAAAATGAGCAGTTCTTC.

This clone was observed once. CDR3 DNA: TGTGCCACCAGTAGCGGGGAGTTACCCTACGAGCAGTACTTC. As protein: CATSSGELPYEQYF. The rearrangement joins TRBV24-1 to TRBJ2-7, with 7 bases matching TRBD2. The CDR3 has 14 amino acids. Unmatched junction bases numbered 6, after V lost 6 bases and J lost 2 bases. Germline assignment: CDR1 KGHDR and CDR2 SFDVKD.

The chain is built from TRBV5-1 and TRBJ2-7; D not resolved. The germline V gene has CDR1 SGHRS and CDR2 YFSETQ. CDR3 size: 13 residues. V was cut by 1 base and J by 3 bases, with 8 bases left in between. The CDR3 region has the DNA TGCGCCAGCAGCTTGTCGTCGTTCTACGAGCAGTACTTC. Residues: CASSLSSFYEQYF. The entire variable domain, with the rest obtained from reference TRBV5-1 and TRBJ2-7, is as follows: KAGVTQTPRYLIKTRGQQVTLSCSPISGHRSVSWYQQTPGQGLQFLFEYFSETQRNKGNFPGRFSGRQFSNSRSEMNVSTLELGDSALYLCASSLSSFYEQYFGPGTRLTVT.

This sequence joins TRBV9 and TRBJ2-7; D unresolved. Trimming cost V 4 bases and J 2 bases, with 10 bases left between them. The germline CDR1 and CDR2 sequences are SGDLS and YYNGEE. The CDR3 length is 13 residues. The CDR3 reads CASSPQATYEQYF. For the CDR3, the DNA is TGTGCCAGCAGCCCCCAGGCTACCTACGAGCAGTACTTC.

This clone was counted once. This chain connects TRBV28 to TRBJ1-2; 12 positions agree with TRBD1. This CDR3 has 15 amino acids. The V segment lost 8 bases and the J segment 3 bases; nucleotides outside the gene matches: 7. Germline V gives CDR1 MDHEN, CDR2 SYDVKM. Here the CDR3 reads CASHRDRGRDYGYTF. The CDR3 DNA reads as TGTGCCAGCCACCGGGACAGGGGGCGGGACTATGGCTACACCTTC.

V usage is TRBV5-1 and J usage is TRBJ1-1, with D hard to call. The CDR3 consists of 13 residues. CDR1 is SGHRS, CDR2 YFSETQ, per germline. V lost 5 bases and J 0 bases, leaving 8 bases between the germline ends. The CDR3 loop reads CASSQAMNTEAFF. The CDR3, as DNA: TGCGCCAGCAGTCAGGCGATGAACACTGAAGCTTTCTTT.

Here the CDR3 reads CASSGGGAHETQYF. Written as DNA, the CDR3 is TGTGCCAGCAGTGGCGGGGGGGCACATGAGACCCAGTACTTC. The chain joins TRBV28 to TRBJ2-5; 9 bases are shared with TRBD2. CDR1 is MDHEN, CDR2 SYDVKM, per germline. CDR3 length: 14 residues. The V segment lost 5 bases and the J segment 5 bases; nucleotides outside the gene matches: 6. The full variable domain, with the rest looked up from reference TRBV28 and TRBJ2-5, is DVKVTQSSRYLVKRTGEKVFLECVQDMDHENMFWYRQDPGLGLRLIYFSYDVKMKEKGDIPEGYSVSREKKERFSLILESASTNQTSMYLCASSGGGAHETQYFGPGTRLLVL.

The chain employs TRBV4-2 and TRBJ2-2; 11 bases are a match to TRBD2. Germline CDR1 is LGHNA and CDR2 is YNFKEQ. This CDR3 has 16 residues. J gave up 7 bases and V 0 bases, and 4 bases lay outside the gene matches. The CDR3 sequence is CASSQDLAGGHGELFF. The CDR3, as DNA: TGTGCCAGCAGCCAAGACCTAGCGGGGGGCCACGGGGAGCTGTTTTTT.

This CDR3 reads CASSGWGGSYEQYF. In DNA form, the CDR3 reads TGTGCCAGCAGCGGATGGGGAGGCTCCTACGAGCAGTACTTC. The V call is TRBV7-9, the J call TRBJ2-7; possible D gene TRBD2, 6 bases. V was shortened by 5 bases and J by 0 bases, with 11 bases between the two germline ends. CDR3 length: 14 residues. The germline gives CDR1 SEHNR, CDR2 FQNEAQ (reference sequence).

This clone was seen once. The CDR3 sequence: CASSLPAGTGGYEQYF. CDR3 sequence (DNA): TGTGCCAGCAGCTTACCAGCCGGGACAGGGGGCTACGAGCAGTACTTC. This sequence joins TRBV7-2 and TRBJ2-7; 11 bases map to TRBD1. From germline, CDR1 is SGHTA and CDR2 FQGNSA. CDR3 size: 16 residues. V trimming: 2 bases; J trimming: 3 bases; junction bases outside the gene matches: 6.

This rearrangement joins TRBV6-1 to TRBJ2-3; 8 bases map to TRBD2. J gave up 1 base and V 3 bases, and 0 bases lay outside the gene matches. Germline lookup yields CDR1 MNHNS and CDR2 SASEGT. CDR3 size: 14 residues. In nucleotides, the CDR3 is TGTGCCAGCAGTGACGGGGGGGGCACAGATACGCAGTATTTT. Its protein is CASSDGGGTDTQYF.

The V gene is TRBV19, the J gene TRBJ1-4, with D maybe TRBD1 (6 bases). The CDR3 covers 13 residues. CDR1 and CDR2 from the germline V gene are LNHDA and SQIVND (reference sequence). V was cut by 6 bases and J by 8 bases, with 13 bases left in between. The CDR3 region is CASRYRDGEKLFF. DNA of the CDR3: TGTGCCAGTAGGTACAGGGATGGAGAAAAACTGTTTTTT.

The chain carries TRBV5-1 and TRBJ1-2, with TRBD1 as a possible D gene (5 bases). Deletions cut 4 bases from V and 6 bases from J, with 10 bases between. Germline values: CDR1 SGHRS, CDR2 YFSETQ. The CDR3 is 12 residues long. The CDR3 protein is CASSPEGNGYTF. As DNA, the CDR3 is TGCGCCAGCAGCCCGGAGGGGAATGGCTACACCTTC.

This chain links TRBV3-1 (or the pseudogene TRBV3-2) with TRBJ1-3; D is possibly TRBD1 (6 bases). V lost 4 bases and J lost 3, with 16 bases in between. This CDR3 contains 16 residues. CDR1 and CDR2 from the germline V gene are LGHDT and YNNKEL (reference sequence). The CDR3 DNA is TGTGCCAGCAGCCGATCCTTACAGGGTAATGGAAACACCATATATTTT. Translation: CASSRSLQGNGNTIYF.

J is TRBJ2-3 and V is TRBV6-5, with TRBD1 as a possible D gene (6 bases). CDR1 and CDR2 from the germline V gene are MNHEY and SVGAGI. CDR3 length equals 10 residues. V was clipped by 6 bases and J by 9 bases, with 7 bases between them. CDR3 protein: CASRGATQYF. The CDR3 DNA reads as TGTGCCAGCAGGGGGGCGACGCAGTATTTT.